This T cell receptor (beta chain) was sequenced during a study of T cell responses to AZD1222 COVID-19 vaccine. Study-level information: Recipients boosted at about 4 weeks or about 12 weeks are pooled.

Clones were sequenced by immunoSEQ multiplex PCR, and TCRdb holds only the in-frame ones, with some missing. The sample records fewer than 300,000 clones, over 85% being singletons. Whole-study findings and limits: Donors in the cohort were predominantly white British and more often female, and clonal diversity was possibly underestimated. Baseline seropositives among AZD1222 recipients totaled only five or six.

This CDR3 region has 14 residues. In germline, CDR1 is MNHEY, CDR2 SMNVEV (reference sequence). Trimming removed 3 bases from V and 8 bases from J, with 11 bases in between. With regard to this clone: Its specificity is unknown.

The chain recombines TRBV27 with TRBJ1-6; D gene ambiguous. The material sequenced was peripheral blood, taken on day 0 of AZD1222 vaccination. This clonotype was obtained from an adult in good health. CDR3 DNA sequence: TGTGCCAGCAGTTTGACGCCTGCGTATTCACCCCTCCACTTT. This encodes CASSLTPAYSPLHF.